The 12 T cell receptor beta chains below come from one sample, sequenced in a study of CD8+ T cells in alopecia areata. Once RNA had been extracted, it was reverse transcribed into cDNA to act as the sequencing template. Clones were sequenced by immunoSEQ multiplex PCR, and TCRdb holds only the in-frame ones, with some missing. The profile covers about 200,000 clones, with approximately 61% appearing a single time and about 0.94% taken by the ten largest. Treatment of the sample: oral pan-JAK inhibitor, 5-10 mg twice daily. Specimen: CD4+ T cells sorted from blood, collected at week 24, from a patient treated with tofacitinib. These receptors originate from a human donor with alopecia areata.

The chain recombines TRBV10-3 with TRBJ2-5, with TRBD1 as a possible D gene (5 bases). Germline V gives CDR1 ENHRY, CDR2 SYGVKD. CDR3 length equals 13 residues. V lost 10 bases and J lost 1, with 13 bases in between. The CDR3 is CATRTDSQETQYF. CDR3 in DNA: TGTGCCACCCGCACCGACAGCCAAGAGACCCAGTACTTC.

The V and J genes are TRBV7-2 and TRBJ1-6; 7 bases match TRBD1. Germline V gene sequence: CDR1 SGHTA, CDR2 FQGNSA. J gave up 6 bases and V 4 bases, and 3 bases lay outside the gene matches. This CDR3 has 14 amino acids. The chain's CDR3 is CASSSTGPNSPLHF. The CDR3 DNA sequence: TGTGCCAGCAGCTCGACAGGGCCTAATTCACCCCTCCACTTT. Combining the CDR3 with reference TRBV7-2 and TRBJ1-6 gives the whole variable domain GAGVSQSPSNKVTEKGKDVELRCDPISGHTALYWYRQSLGQGLEFLIYFQGNSAPDKSGLPSDRFSAERTGGSVSTLTIQRTQQEDSAVYLCASSSTGPNSPLHFGNGTRLTVT.

The CDR3 region is CSAGGVQNTEAFF. The CDR3 DNA sequence: TGCAGCGCTGGGGGGGTCCAGAACACTGAAGCTTTCTTT. The V gene is TRBV29-1, the J gene TRBJ1-1; D might be TRBD1 (5 bases). V lost 7 bases and J 1 base, leaving 13 bases between the germline ends. The CDR3 runs 13 residues. Looked up from germline, CDR1 is SQVTM and CDR2 is ANQGSEA.

The chain joins TRBV6-1 to TRBJ1-2, with D perhaps TRBD1 (6 bases). The length of the CDR3 is 13 residues. CDR1 is MNHNS, CDR2 SASEGT, per germline. V was shortened by 2 bases and J by 4 bases, with 8 bases between the two germline ends. The CDR3, as DNA: TGTGCCAGCAGTGAACAGGGGATCTATGGCTACACCTTC. Translation: CASSEQGIYGYTF.

CDR3 DNA sequence: TGCGCCAGCAGCCTATGGCGGGGCTCCTACGAGCAGTACTTC. The encoded protein is CASSLWRGSYEQYF. The chain recombines TRBV4-3 with TRBJ2-7; D is perhaps TRBD2 (6 bases). V was pared by 4 bases and J by 0 bases, with 10 bases between. Germline V gene sequence: CDR1 LGHNA, CDR2 YSLEER. The CDR3 length is 14 residues.

V usage is TRBV27 and J usage is TRBJ2-6, with D unresolved. This CDR3 has 16 residues. Per germline, CDR1 MNHEY and CDR2 SMNVEV (reference sequence). The germline V and J ends were trimmed by 8 bases and 0 bases, with 14 bases remaining between them. For the CDR3, the DNA is TGTGCCAGCGGCCATTCAGCTCACTCTGGGGCCAACGTCCTGACTTTC. Translating it yields CASGHSAHSGANVLTF.

The chain recombines TRBV30 with TRBJ1-1, with TRBD1 as a possible D gene (5 bases). Germline V gives CDR1 GTSNPN, CDR2 SVGIG (reference sequence). The length of the CDR3 is 15 residues. The ends were cut back, 3 bases at V and 4 bases at J, with 18 bases in the middle. Here the CDR3 DNA reads TGTGCCTGGAGGCCTGACCAGGGTAGGTTCACTGAAGCTTTCTTT. Protein: CAWRPDQGRFTEAFF.

This clone was counted ten times or more. The chain employs TRBV5-1 and TRBJ1-1; TRBD1 is a possible D gene (6 bases). Germline V CDR1 and CDR2: SGHRS, YFSETQ. This CDR3 comprises 16 residues. The V end lost 4 bases, the J end lost 5 bases, and 21 bases lay between the germline ends. CDR3 in amino acids: CASSPGHQRPLTEAFF. For the CDR3, the DNA is TGCGCCAGCAGCCCGGGACATCAGAGGCCTCTAACTGAAGCTTTCTTT.

This clone appeared a few times. The CDR3 DNA sequence: TGCAGCGTTCGAGGGGGGAGGAACACTGAAGCTTTCTTT. This translates into CSVRGGRNTEAFF. The rearrangement joins TRBV29-1 to TRBJ1-1; perhaps TRBD1 as D (6 bases). The CDR3 spans 13 residues. V lost 5 bases and J lost 1, with 11 bases in between. The germline V gene has CDR1 SQVTM and CDR2 ANQGSEA.

J is TRBJ1-2 and V is TRBV30, with 9 bases aligning to TRBD1. CDR1 is GTSNPN, CDR2 SVGIG, per germline (reference sequence). V was clipped by 2 bases and J by 5 bases; unmatched bases: 6. The CDR3 length is 14 residues. CDR3 in DNA: TGTGCCTGGAGTCACACAGGGGGCGGATATGGCTACACCTTC. It yields the protein CAWSHTGGGYGYTF. Combining the CDR3 with reference TRBV30 and TRBJ1-2 gives the whole variable domain SQTIHQWPATLVQPVGSPLSLECTVEGTSNPNLYWYRQAAGRGLQLLFYSVGIGQISSEVPQNLSASRPQDRQFILSSKKLLLSDSGFYLCAWSHTGGGYGYTFGSGTRLTVV.

The gene calls are TRBV29-1 and TRBJ2-5; D uncertain. Germline assignment: CDR1 SQVTM and CDR2 ANQGSEA. CDR3 length equals 12 residues. Trimming cost V 7 bases and J 4 bases, with 13 bases left between them. This CDR3 is CSARLGLETQYF. The CDR3 nucleotides are TGCAGCGCCCGCTTGGGGTTAGAGACCCAGTACTTC.

The V call is TRBV12-5, the J call TRBJ1-5; TRBD1 is a possible D gene (5 bases). The CDR3 length is 17 residues. V was clipped by 0 bases and J by 2 bases, with 14 bases between them. Looked up from germline, CDR1 is LGHNT and CDR2 is FRNRAP. The CDR3 region has the DNA TGTGCTAGTGGTTTGGTACTAGGGGAATGGGGCAATCAGCCCCAGCATTTT. It translates to CASGLVLGEWGNQPQHF.